The 16 T cell receptor beta chains below come from one sample, sequenced in a study of cytomegalovirus exposure and HLA in healthy donors. Generated by immunoSEQ multiplex PCR, the TCRdb table keeps only in-frame clones and is missing some. Of over 150,000 clones in the sample, about 86% were seen once. Sequencing was done on a sample of PBMCs. These receptor sequences come from a man between 18 and 35 years old in good health and CMV-seropositive.

This chain uses TRBV7-3 with TRBJ1-5; a weak D match, TRBD1 (5 bases). This CDR3 region has 15 residues. Looked up from germline, CDR1 is SGHTA and CDR2 is FQGTGA. Trimming cost V 6 bases and J 4 bases, with 16 bases left between them. The CDR3 reads CASRSETAGNQPQHF. DNA of the CDR3: TGTGCCAGCAGATCTGAGACAGCCGGTAATCAGCCCCAGCATTTT.

The chain combines TRBV18 with TRBJ2-3; D might be TRBD2 (5 bases). Germline V CDR1 and CDR2: KGHSH, LQKENI. CDR3 size: 13 residues. Trimming shortened V by 1 base and J by 5 bases, and 7 bases separated the two germline ends. The CDR3 spells CASSPLGEDTQYF. The CDR3 region has the DNA TGTGCCAGCTCACCACTCGGGGAAGATACGCAGTATTTT.

The chain is built from TRBV15 and TRBJ1-5; TRBD1 aligns across 7 bases. This CDR3 contains 14 residues. Unmatched junction bases numbered 5, after V lost 0 bases and J lost 9 bases. The germline CDR1 and CDR2 sequences are LNHNV and YYDKDF (reference sequence). The CDR3 sequence: CATSREDRLGPQHF. As DNA, the CDR3 is TGTGCCACCAGCAGAGAGGACAGGTTGGGGCCCCAGCATTTT.

The V gene is TRBV11-2, the J gene TRBJ1-2; 12 bases line up with TRBD1. CDR3 length: 13 amino acids. The J segment lost 14 bases and the V segment lost 4 bases, leaving 8 bases of the junction unmatched. Germline loops: CDR1 SGHAT, CDR2 FQNNGV. CDR3 sequence (DNA): TGTGCCAGCAGCTACCGGGACAGGGGGCAGCGTACCTTC. Translation: CASSYRDRGQRTF.

This chain joins TRBV14 and TRBJ2-5; 12 bases are a match to TRBD2. There are 16 residues in the CDR3. CDR1 and CDR2 from the germline V gene are SGHDN and FVKESK. Trimming took 1 base from V and 1 from J; bases not matched to a gene: 1. The CDR3 loop reads CASSQGLAGAQETQYF. DNA for the CDR3: TGTGCCAGCAGCCAAGGACTAGCGGGGGCCCAAGAGACCCAGTACTTC. The complete variable domain, with remaining parts taken from reference TRBV14 and TRBJ2-5, reads EAGVTQFPSHSVIEKGQTVTLRCDPISGHDNLYWYRRVMGKEIKFLLHFVKESKQDESGMPNNRFLAERTGGTYSTLKVQPAELEDSGVYFCASSQGLAGAQETQYFGPGTRLLVL.

The chain links TRBV2 to TRBJ2-5, with a weak D call TRBD1 (6 bases). Germline CDR1 SNHLY, CDR2 FYNNEI. V dropped 7 bases and J dropped 5 bases, with 14 bases sitting between them. This CDR3 comprises 13 residues. The CDR3 region is CASMAGALETQYF. As DNA, the CDR3 is TGTGCCAGCATGGCAGGGGCCCTGGAGACCCAGTACTTC.

The V call is TRBV12-1, the J call TRBJ1-1; the table's D call, TRBD1, was not checked against the DNA. TRBV12-1 is a known pseudogene. The CDR3 runs to 17 residues. The CDR3 loop is CASQGSNHQGMNTEAFF. The CDR3 DNA follows: TGTGCCAGCCAAGGATCAAATCATCAGGGGATGAACACTGAAGCTTTCTTT.

This chain joins TRBV5-6 and TRBJ2-7; D gene uncertain. The CDR3 is 13 residues long. Germline V gene data show CDR1 as SGHDT and CDR2 as YYEEEE. V was pared by 0 bases and J by 6 bases, with 10 bases between. The DNA of the CDR3 is TGTGCCAGCAGCTTGGGCGTGGGCCCCGAGCAGTACTTC. This sequence encodes CASSLGVGPEQYF.

The chain employs TRBV7-3 and TRBJ1-2, with 7 positions matching TRBD1. The CDR3 spans 14 residues. The germline CDR1 and CDR2 sequences are SGHTA and FQGTGA. V was pared by 5 bases and J by 7 bases, with 10 bases of the junction left unmatched. Here the CDR3 DNA reads TGTGCCAGCAGCCACATGGGACAGAACGGTGGCTACACCTTC. Protein: CASSHMGQNGGYTF.

The chain couples TRBV2 to TRBJ2-7; 14 nucleotides match TRBD2. Germline assignment: CDR1 SNHLY and CDR2 FYNNEI. The ends lost 3 bases at V and 1 base at J; junction bases unmatched: 8. This CDR3 is built from 18 residues. This CDR3 is CASSEDPGLAGVSYEQYF. DNA for the CDR3: TGTGCCAGCAGTGAGGATCCGGGACTAGCGGGAGTGTCCTACGAGCAGTACTTC.

This clone showed up just once. The chain carries TRBV4-3 and TRBJ1-2, with D perhaps matching TRBD1 (6 bases). Trimming cost V 3 bases and J 0 bases, with 14 bases left between them. The CDR3 runs 16 residues. Germline V gene lookup returns CDR1 LGHNA and CDR2 YSLEER. CDR3: CASSQTLGGANYGYTF. CDR3 coding DNA: TGCGCCAGCAGCCAGACACTAGGGGGAGCTAACTATGGCTACACCTTC.

The rearrangement uses TRBV11-2 and TRBJ1-3; a weak D match, TRBD1 (6 bases). CDR1 is SGHAT and CDR2 is FQNNGV in the germline V gene. V was cut by 2 bases and J by 4 bases, with 15 bases left in between. The CDR3 covers 16 residues. CDR3 bases: TGTGCCAGCAGCTTAAGACCAACAGGGTTGGGAAACACCATATATTTT. Translated: CASSLRPTGLGNTIYF.

This clone appeared a few times. The DNA of the CDR3 is TGCGCCAGCAGCTTAGGGACAGGGGAGGGCTACACCTTC. Protein product: CASSLGTGEGYTF. The chain has TRBV5-1 and TRBJ1-2, with 10 bases identical to TRBD1. The germline gives CDR1 SGHRS, CDR2 YFSETQ. This CDR3 region has 13 residues. The V and J ends lost 2 bases and 8 bases, in that order; junction bases with no gene match: 3. The variable domain in full, completed from reference TRBV5-1 and TRBJ1-2, reads KAGVTQTPRYLIKTRGQQVTLSCSPISGHRSVSWYQQTPGQGLQFLFEYFSETQRNKGNFPGRFSGRQFSNSRSEMNVSTLELGDSALYLCASSLGTGEGYTFGSGTRLTVV.

The chain couples TRBV27 to TRBJ2-1, with D maybe TRBD2 (7 bases). Germline V gene lookup returns CDR1 MNHEY and CDR2 SMNVEV (reference sequence). V lost 5 bases, J lost 7 bases, and 21 bases lay in between. This CDR3 contains 16 residues. CDR3 loop: CASSRVLGGGTNEQFF. The CDR3 nucleotides are TGTGCCAGCAGTCGCGTTCTTGGGGGAGGGACAAATGAGCAGTTCTTC.

This rearrangement joins TRBV7-2 to TRBJ1-2; D not certain. Germline V CDR1 and CDR2: SGHTA, FQGNSA. V was clipped by 5 bases and J by 5 bases, with 12 bases between them. This CDR3 spans 13 amino acids. The CDR3 loop is CASSDKSLYGYTF. CDR3 nucleotides: TGTGCCAGCAGCGATAAGAGCCTATATGGCTACACCTTC.

This clone came up a few times. The chain has TRBV7-2 and TRBJ2-2, with 8 bases aligning to TRBD1. V trimming: 6 bases; J trimming: 6 bases; junction bases outside the gene matches: 6. CDR1 is SGHTA and CDR2 is FQGNSA in the germline V gene. The CDR3 is made up of 14 amino acids. CDR3 in DNA: TGTGCCAGCAGAGTACAGGGGGTGTCCGGGGAGCTGTTTTTT. Its protein is CASRVQGVSGELFF.